The 24 T cell receptor beta chains below come from one sample, sequenced in a study of CD8+CD57+ T cells in acquired aplastic anemia. Investigators profiled TCR beta VDJ and CDR3 from genomic DNA template. TCRdb re-analysed the reads in MiXCR, keeping a single row per CDR3 protein. Of about 190,000 distinct CDR3 sequences in the sample, around half were seen once. Patients included in sequencing had previously demonstrated CD8+CD57+ cell expansion by flow cytometry. Specimen: sorted CD4+, CD8+, or CD8+CD57+ T cells (not recorded which) from PBMCs. Receptors originate from a human donor with aplastic anemia.

This sequence joins TRBV7-8 and TRBJ1-3, with D unclear. CDR1 SGHVS and CDR2 FQNEAQ come from the germline V gene. V lost 6 bases, J lost 0 bases, and 12 bases lay in between. The CDR3 runs 15 residues. The CDR3 region is CASRPSRSSGNTIYF. The CDR3 DNA sequence: TGTGCCAGCAGGCCATCGAGGAGCTCTGGAAACACCATATATTTT.

This clonotype was recorded many times. This chain joins TRBV5-5 and TRBJ1-1, with D maybe TRBD1 (5 bases). Trimming took off 3 bases at V and 2 bases at J, with 17 bases between the two ends. The CDR3 loop spans 16 amino acids. The germline gives CDR1 SGHKS, CDR2 YYEKEE (reference sequence). The CDR3 sequence is CASSYTYGGVNTEAFF. The CDR3 DNA reads TGTGCCAGCAGCTACACCTACGGGGGAGTCAACACTGAAGCTTTCTTT.

This clonotype was counted at least ten times. The rearrangement joins TRBV2 to TRBJ2-2; 7 bases match TRBD1. Germline assignment: CDR1 SNHLY and CDR2 FYNNEI. The V gene end was trimmed by 8 bases and the J gene end by 1 base; junction bases not matched to a gene: 7. The CDR3 runs 15 residues. CDR3 nucleotides: TGTGCCAGCCGGGGACAGCAAATGAACACCGGGGAGCTGTTTTTT. It yields the protein CASRGQQMNTGELFF.

This clonotype was counted many times. The chain recombines TRBV5-5 with TRBJ1-2, with D possibly TRBD1 on 5 matching bases. CDR3 length equals 16 residues. Germline V CDR1 and CDR2: SGHKS, YYEKEE (reference sequence). With 4 bases removed from V and 4 bases from J, the gap between germline ends came to 20 bases. CDR3 sequence: CASSLTPDRRSYGYTF. Written as DNA, the CDR3 is TGTGCCAGCAGCCTGACTCCCGACAGAAGATCCTATGGCTACACCTTC. Full variable domain (remainder filled in from reference TRBV5-5 and TRBJ1-2): DAGVTQSPTHLIKTRGQQVTLRCSPISGHKSVSWYQQVLGQGPQFIFQYYEKEERGRGNFPDRFSARQFPNYSSELNVNALLLGDSALYLCASSLTPDRRSYGYTFGSGTRLTVV.

Concerning this clonotype: This could be a read error, since a much larger clone is one nucleotide away. This rearrangement joins TRBV3-1 to TRBJ2-7; D unresolved. This CDR3 region has 15 residues. The germline V and J ends were trimmed by 2 bases and 2 bases, with 13 bases remaining between them. The germline V gene encodes CDR1 LGHDT and CDR2 YNNKEL (reference sequence). The CDR3 DNA reads TGTGCCAGCAGCCAATCGCCAGACCCTCCCTACGAGCAGTACTTC. This sequence encodes CASSQSPDPPYEQYF.

This clonotype was seen more than once but under ten times. The chain has TRBV29-1 and TRBJ1-1; 8 nucleotides match TRBD1. Per germline, CDR1 SQVTM and CDR2 ANQGSEA. J was trimmed by 4 bases and V by 4 bases; bases with no gene match: 5. This CDR3 spans 13 amino acids. The CDR3 here is CSVGGQVGTEAFF. CDR3 nucleotide sequence: TGCAGCGTTGGGGGACAGGTCGGCACTGAAGCTTTCTTT.

This clonotype was recorded only once. V is TRBV24-1 and J is TRBJ2-5; D may correspond to TRBD1 or TRBD2 (5 bases each). The germline V gene has CDR1 KGHDR and CDR2 SFDVKD. The CDR3 loop spans 15 amino acids. Trimming pared 1 base from V and 0 bases from J, leaving 8 bases between. DNA of the CDR3: TGTGCCACCAGTGATTTTGAGGGGAACCAAGAGACCCAGTACTTC. Translation: CATSDFEGNQETQYF.

The gene calls are TRBV7-7 and TRBJ2-2; 8 nucleotides line up with TRBD2. V gave up 2 bases and J gave up 7 bases; unmatched junction bases: 12. The CDR3 has 17 amino acids. Germline V gives CDR1 SSHAT, CDR2 FNYEAQ (reference sequence). Here the CDR3 reads CASSLNPGTSVSGELFF. CDR3 coding DNA: TGTGCCAGCAGCTTAAACCCCGGGACTAGTGTGAGCGGGGAGCTGTTTTTT.

With respect to this clonotype: Just one base apart from a much larger clone, this may be a read error. The V call is TRBV3-1, the J call TRBJ2-5; TRBD2 aligns across 11 bases. Per the germline V gene, CDR1 is LGHDT and CDR2 is YNNKEL (reference sequence). This CDR3 contains 15 residues. The CDR3 bases are TGTGCCAGCAGCCAAGCGTTAGCGGGAGGGGAGACCCGGTACTTC. It specifies CASSQALAGGETRYF.

This clonotype was observed at least ten times. This sequence joins TRBV5-1 and TRBJ2-7; D gene uncertain. This CDR3 contains 13 residues. Germline CDR1 and CDR2: SGHRS and YFSETQ. Trimming removed 0 bases from V and 3 bases from J, with 7 bases in between. CDR3 coding DNA: TGCGCCAGCAGCTTGGACACCCACTACGAGCAGTACTTC. This sequence encodes CASSLDTHYEQYF.

This chain joins TRBV20-1 and TRBJ2-7; D is unclear. Per the germline V gene, CDR1 is DFQATT and CDR2 is SNEGSKA (reference sequence). V lost 3 bases to trimming and J lost 3 bases, with 15 bases between them. There are 14 residues in the CDR3. The CDR3 bases are TGCAGTGCTAGCTCGCGGAACGATTTCTACGAGCAGTACTTC. This codes for CSASSRNDFYEQYF.

This clonotype was counted once. This chain connects TRBV2 to TRBJ1-2; the D is unclear. V was cut by 2 bases and J by 7 bases, with 8 bases left in between. The CDR3 consists of 12 residues. CDR1 is SNHLY and CDR2 is FYNNEI in the germline V gene. The CDR3 DNA reads as TGTGCCAGCAGTGAACGCCCTTGTGGCTACACCTTC. Residues: CASSERPCGYTF.

This clonotype was seen a few times. The chain recombines TRBV11-2 with TRBJ2-7; D not certain. This CDR3 is built from 13 residues. The germline V and J ends were trimmed by 2 bases and 4 bases, with 9 bases remaining between them. Germline V gives CDR1 SGHAT, CDR2 FQNNGV. CDR3 nucleotide sequence: TGTGCCAGCAGCTTAACGCCGACGTACGAGCAGTACTTC. It translates to CASSLTPTYEQYF.

In its sample, this clonotype was seen a few times. This chain links TRBV2 with TRBJ1-2; D gene ambiguous. The V gene lost 3 bases and the J gene lost 6 bases, with 8 bases spanning the gap. The CDR3 runs 12 residues. CDR1 is SNHLY, CDR2 FYNNEI, per germline. The CDR3 reads CASSDWGDGYTF. For the CDR3, the DNA is TGTGCCAGCAGTGATTGGGGAGATGGCTACACCTTC.

The rearrangement joins TRBV7-9 to TRBJ2-7; D gene unclear. CDR1 SEHNR and CDR2 FQNEAQ come from the germline V gene (reference sequence). V lost 3 bases and J lost 3, with 9 bases in between. This CDR3 has 13 amino acids. CDR3: CASSLFKGYEQYF. The DNA for the CDR3 is TGTGCCAGCAGCTTGTTTAAGGGCTACGAGCAGTACTTC. Together with reference TRBV7-9 and TRBJ2-7, the CDR3 gives the full variable domain: DTGVSQNPRHKITKRGQNVTFRCDPISEHNRLYWYRQTLGQGPEFLTYFQNEAQLEKSRLLSDRFSAERPKGSFSTLEIQRTEQGDSAMYLCASSLFKGYEQYFGPGTRLTVT.

At least ten counts were recorded for this clonotype. This chain joins TRBV4-1 and TRBJ2-3, with no clear D. Germline CDR1 MGHRA, CDR2 YSYEKL. Trimming shortened V by 4 bases and J by 2 bases, and 4 bases separated the two germline ends. This CDR3 contains 12 residues. Written as DNA, the CDR3 is TGCGCCAGCAGCCTTAACACAGATACGCAGTATTTT. Its protein product is CASSLNTDTQYF.

The chain links TRBV19 to TRBJ1-1; 10 bases are a match to TRBD1. The CDR3 extends over 16 amino acids. Germline trimming cut 6 bases from V and 3 bases from J; bases unmatched to any gene: 10. The germline gives CDR1 LNHDA, CDR2 SQIVND (reference sequence). The DNA of the CDR3 is TGTGCCAGTAGAACGACAGGGGGCAAGGGAGACACTGAAGCTTTCTTT. It is translated as CASRTTGGKGDTEAFF.

The chain combines TRBV7-9 with TRBJ1-2, with D unclear. The CDR3 is 15 amino acids. Between the trimmed V and J ends, which lost 1 base and 4 bases, there was a span of 13 bases. Per the germline V gene, CDR1 is SEHNR and CDR2 is FQNEAQ (reference sequence). The CDR3 bases are TGTGCCAGCAGCTTAGACCCGCGGTTGGGCTATGGCTACACCTTC. As protein: CASSLDPRLGYGYTF.

The rearrangement links TRBV10-1 to TRBJ2-1; possibly TRBD2 for D (6 bases). CDR1 and CDR2 from the germline V gene are WNHNN and SYGVQD (reference sequence). The V gene lost 4 bases and the J gene lost 6 bases, with 10 bases spanning the gap. This CDR3 has 13 amino acids. CDR3 sequence reads: CASSAGSGNEQFF. The DNA of the CDR3 is TGCGCCAGCAGTGCGGGTAGCGGCAATGAGCAGTTCTTC.

A single count supports this clonotype. The J gene is TRBJ2-6, the V gene TRBV9; D is uncertain. This CDR3 region has 14 residues. The V end was cut by 3 bases, the J end by 5 bases, with 9 bases between. Germline V gives CDR1 SGDLS, CDR2 YYNGEE. The CDR3 DNA reads as TGTGCCAGCAGCGACTCAAATTGGGCCAACGTCCTGACTTTC. This encodes CASSDSNWANVLTF.

As concerns this clonotype: A read error may explain this, as a much larger clone is one base away. V is TRBV4-2 and J is TRBJ2-7; D is undetermined. The V gene's germline CDR1 is LGHNA and CDR2 YNFKEQ. The V gene lost 5 bases and the J gene lost 5 bases, with 16 bases spanning the gap. This CDR3 spans 14 amino acids. CDR3 nucleotide sequence: TGTGCCAGCAGCTTCTCCGCGTCAGGAGACGAGCAGTACTTC. This gives the protein CASSFSASGDEQYF.

This clonotype came up once. One end of the junction fails to match germline, which may point to a read error. The J gene is TRBJ2-2, the V gene TRBV12-3 or TRBV12-4; 7 bases agree with TRBD2. This CDR3 contains 11 residues. CDR3 region: CASSSSGGLFF. CDR3 sequence (DNA): TGTGCCAGCAGCTCGTCGGGGGGGCTGTTTTTT.

This clonotype has at least ten counts. J is TRBJ2-7 and V is TRBV2; TRBD2 is a possible D gene (6 bases). Deletions cut 10 bases from V and 5 bases from J, with 15 bases between. Germline values: CDR1 SNHLY, CDR2 FYNNEI. This CDR3 is 12 amino acids long. The CDR3 DNA is TGTGCCACCCGCGGGGTAAAAAACGAGCAGTACTTC. This codes for CATRGVKNEQYF.

This clonotype has more than one count but fewer than ten. The chain is built from TRBV29-1 and TRBJ2-1, with TRBD2 matching 12 bases. The CDR3 spans 14 residues. J gave up 6 bases and V 5 bases, and 5 bases lay outside the gene matches. Looked up from germline, CDR1 is SQVTM and CDR2 is ANQGSEA. CDR3 sequence reads: CSVSRLAGVNEQFF. CDR3 coding DNA: TGCAGCGTTTCAAGACTAGCGGGGGTCAATGAGCAGTTCTTC.